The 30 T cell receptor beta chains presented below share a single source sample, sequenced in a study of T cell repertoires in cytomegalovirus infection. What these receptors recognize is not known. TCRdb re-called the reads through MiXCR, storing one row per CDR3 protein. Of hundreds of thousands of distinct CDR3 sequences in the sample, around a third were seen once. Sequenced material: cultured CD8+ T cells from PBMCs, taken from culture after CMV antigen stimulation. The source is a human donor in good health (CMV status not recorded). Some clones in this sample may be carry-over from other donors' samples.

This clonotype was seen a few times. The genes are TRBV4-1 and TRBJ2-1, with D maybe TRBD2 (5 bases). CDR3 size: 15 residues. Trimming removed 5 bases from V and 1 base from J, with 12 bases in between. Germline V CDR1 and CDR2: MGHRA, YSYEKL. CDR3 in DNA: TGCGCCAGCAGCGCCCGCAGGACTTCCTACAATGAGCAGTTCTTC. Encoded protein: CASSARRTSYNEQFF.

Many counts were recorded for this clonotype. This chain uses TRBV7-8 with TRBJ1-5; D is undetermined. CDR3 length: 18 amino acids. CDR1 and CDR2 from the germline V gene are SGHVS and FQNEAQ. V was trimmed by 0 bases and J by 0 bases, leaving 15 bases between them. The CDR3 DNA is TGTGCCAGCAGCTTAGCTCGGGAAGGGAGTTATAGCAATCAGCCCCAGCATTTT. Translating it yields CASSLAREGSYSNQPQHF.

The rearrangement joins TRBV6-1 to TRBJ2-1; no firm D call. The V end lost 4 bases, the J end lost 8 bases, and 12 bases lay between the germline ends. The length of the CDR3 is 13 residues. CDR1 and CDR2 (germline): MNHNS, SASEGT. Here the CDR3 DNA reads TGTGCCAGCAGTGCGTTGGCCTGGGATGAGCAGTTCTTC. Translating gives CASSALAWDEQFF.

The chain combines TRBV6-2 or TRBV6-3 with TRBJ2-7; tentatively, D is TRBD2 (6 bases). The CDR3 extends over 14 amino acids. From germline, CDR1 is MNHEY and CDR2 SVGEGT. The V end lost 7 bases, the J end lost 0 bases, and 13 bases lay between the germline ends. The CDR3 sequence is CASKKGLRSYEQYV. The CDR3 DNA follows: TGTGCCAGCAAGAAGGGACTCCGCTCCTACGAGCAGTACGTC.

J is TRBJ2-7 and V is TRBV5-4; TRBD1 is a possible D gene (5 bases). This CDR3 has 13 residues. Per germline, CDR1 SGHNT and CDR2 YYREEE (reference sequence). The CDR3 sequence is CASSLDNSYEQYV. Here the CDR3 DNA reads TGTGCCAGCAGTTTGGACAATTCCTACGAGCAGTACGTC.

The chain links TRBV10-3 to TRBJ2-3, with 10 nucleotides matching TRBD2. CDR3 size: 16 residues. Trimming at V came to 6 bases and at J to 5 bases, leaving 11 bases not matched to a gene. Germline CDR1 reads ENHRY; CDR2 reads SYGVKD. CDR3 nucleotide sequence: TGTGCCATCAGGGCGGTGCTAGCGGGGGCCGGAGATACGCAGTATTTT. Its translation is CAIRAVLAGAGDTQYF.

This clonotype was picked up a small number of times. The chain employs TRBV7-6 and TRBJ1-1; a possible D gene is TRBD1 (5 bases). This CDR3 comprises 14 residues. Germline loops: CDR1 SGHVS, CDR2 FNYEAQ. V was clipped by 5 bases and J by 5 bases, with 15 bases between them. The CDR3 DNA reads TGTGCCAGCAGCATGAAGTGGGGCGGTACTGAAGCTTTCTTT. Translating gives CASSMKWGGTEAFF.

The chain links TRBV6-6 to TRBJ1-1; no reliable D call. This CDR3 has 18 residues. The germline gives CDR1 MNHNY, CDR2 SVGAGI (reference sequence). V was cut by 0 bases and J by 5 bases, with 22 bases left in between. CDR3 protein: CASSYSMGPYLVRTEAFF. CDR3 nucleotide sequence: TGTGCCAGCAGTTACTCGATGGGTCCCTATTTAGTTCGGACTGAAGCTTTCTTT.

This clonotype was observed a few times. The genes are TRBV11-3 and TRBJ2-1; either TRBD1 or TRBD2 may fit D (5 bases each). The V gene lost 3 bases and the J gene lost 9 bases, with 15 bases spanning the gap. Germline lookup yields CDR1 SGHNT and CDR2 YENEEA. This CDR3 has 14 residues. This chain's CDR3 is CASSFSGARPEQFF. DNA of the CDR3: TGTGCCAGCAGCTTTTCCGGGGCCCGGCCTGAGCAGTTCTTC.

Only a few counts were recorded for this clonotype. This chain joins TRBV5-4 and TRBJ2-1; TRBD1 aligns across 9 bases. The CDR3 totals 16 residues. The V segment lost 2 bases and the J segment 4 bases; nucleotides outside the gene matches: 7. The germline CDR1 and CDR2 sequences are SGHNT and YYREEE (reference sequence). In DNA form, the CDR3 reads TGTGCCAGCAGCTTTGGGACAGGGTGGGAATACAATGAGCAGTTCTTC. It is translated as CASSFGTGWEYNEQFF.

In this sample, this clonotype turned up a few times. Here the CDR3 DNA reads TGTGCCAGCAGCTTAGGACTAATCAATGAGCAGTTCTTC. It codes for CASSLGLINEQFF. The chain links TRBV7-6 to TRBJ2-1, with D possibly being TRBD2 (5 bases). Trimming stripped 1 base from V and 6 bases from J, with 7 bases between. The CDR3 has 13 amino acids. Germline V CDR1 and CDR2: SGHVS, FNYEAQ. The variable domain in full, completed from reference TRBV7-6 and TRBJ2-1, reads GAGVSQSPRYKVTKRGQDVALRCDPISGHVSLYWYRQALGQGPEFLTYFNYEAQQDKSGLPNDRFSAERPEGSISTLTIQRTEQRDSAMYRCASSLGLINEQFFGPGTRLTVL.

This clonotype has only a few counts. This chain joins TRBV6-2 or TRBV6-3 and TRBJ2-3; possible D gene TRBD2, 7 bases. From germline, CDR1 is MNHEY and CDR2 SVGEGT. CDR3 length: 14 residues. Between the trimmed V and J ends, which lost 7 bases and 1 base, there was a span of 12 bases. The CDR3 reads CASTRGPRTDTQYF. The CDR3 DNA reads TGTGCCAGCACGCGGGGGCCCCGCACAGATACGCAGTATTTT.

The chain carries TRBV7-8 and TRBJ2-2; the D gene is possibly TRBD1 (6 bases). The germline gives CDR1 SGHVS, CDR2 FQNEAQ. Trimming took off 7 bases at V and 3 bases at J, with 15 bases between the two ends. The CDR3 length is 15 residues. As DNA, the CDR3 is TGTGCCAGCAACCATCGGCAGGGGTACACCGGGGAGCTGTTTTTT. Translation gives CASNHRQGYTGELFF.

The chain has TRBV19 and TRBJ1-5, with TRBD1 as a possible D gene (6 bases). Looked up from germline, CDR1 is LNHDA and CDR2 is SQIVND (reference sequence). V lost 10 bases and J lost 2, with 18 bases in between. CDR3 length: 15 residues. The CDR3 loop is CATSLSGEGNQPQHF. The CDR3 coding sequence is TGTGCCACCAGTTTGTCAGGGGAGGGCAATCAGCCCCAGCATTTT.

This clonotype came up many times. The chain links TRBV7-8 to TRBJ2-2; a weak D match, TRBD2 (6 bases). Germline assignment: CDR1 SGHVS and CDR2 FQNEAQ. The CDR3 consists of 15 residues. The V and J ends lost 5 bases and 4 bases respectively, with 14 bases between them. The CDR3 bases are TGTGCCAGCAGCCCATTTCCCGGGGGCACCGGGGAGCTGTTTTTT. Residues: CASSPFPGGTGELFF.

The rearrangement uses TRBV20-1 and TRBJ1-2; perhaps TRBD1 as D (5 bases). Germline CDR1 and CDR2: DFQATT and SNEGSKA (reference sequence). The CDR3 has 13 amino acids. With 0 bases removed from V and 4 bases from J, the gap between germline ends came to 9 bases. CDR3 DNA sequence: TGCAGTGCTAGAGAAAAGGGGACCTATGGCTACACCTTC. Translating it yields CSAREKGTYGYTF.

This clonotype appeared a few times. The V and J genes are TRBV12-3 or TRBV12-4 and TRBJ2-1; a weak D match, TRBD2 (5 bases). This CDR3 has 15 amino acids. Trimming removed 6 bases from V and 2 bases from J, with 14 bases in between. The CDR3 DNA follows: TGTGCCAGCAGCCGAGGAGCGGAGCCCTACAATGAGCAGTTCTTC. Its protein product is CASSRGAEPYNEQFF.

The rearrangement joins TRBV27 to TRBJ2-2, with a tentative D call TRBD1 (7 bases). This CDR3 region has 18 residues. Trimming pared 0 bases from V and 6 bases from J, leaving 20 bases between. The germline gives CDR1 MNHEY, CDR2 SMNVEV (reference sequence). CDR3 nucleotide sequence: TGTGCCAGCAGTTTATCGCTCGGCCCAGGGGGGCCGGCCGGGGAGCTGTTTTTT. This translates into CASSLSLGPGGPAGELFF.

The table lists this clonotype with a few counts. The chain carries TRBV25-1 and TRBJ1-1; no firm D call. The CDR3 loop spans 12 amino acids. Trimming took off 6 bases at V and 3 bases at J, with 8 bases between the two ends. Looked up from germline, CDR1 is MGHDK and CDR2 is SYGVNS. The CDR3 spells CASRMSDTEAFF. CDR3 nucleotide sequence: TGTGCCAGCAGAATGTCGGACACTGAAGCTTTCTTT.

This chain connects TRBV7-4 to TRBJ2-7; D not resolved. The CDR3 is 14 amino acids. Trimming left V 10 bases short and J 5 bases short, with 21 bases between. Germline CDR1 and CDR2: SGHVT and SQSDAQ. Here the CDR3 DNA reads TGTGCCAACAGTCACCCGGACCATCCGGACGAGCAGTACGTC. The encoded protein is CANSHPDHPDEQYV.

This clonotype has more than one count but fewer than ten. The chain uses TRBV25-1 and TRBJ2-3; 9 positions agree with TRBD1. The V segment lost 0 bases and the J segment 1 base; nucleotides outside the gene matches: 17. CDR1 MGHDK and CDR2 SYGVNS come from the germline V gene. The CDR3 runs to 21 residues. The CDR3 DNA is TGTGCCAGCAGTGAATATTTTACCACAGGGGGCGCAGGGGGGGGCACAGATACGCAGTATTTT. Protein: CASSEYFTTGGAGGGTDTQYF.

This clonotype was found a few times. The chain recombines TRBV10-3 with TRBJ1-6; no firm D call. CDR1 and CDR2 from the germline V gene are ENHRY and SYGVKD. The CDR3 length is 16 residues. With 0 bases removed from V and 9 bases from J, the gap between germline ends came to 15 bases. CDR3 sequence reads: CAISESTRDLPSPLHF. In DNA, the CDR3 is TGTGCCATCAGTGAGTCGACGCGGGATTTGCCTTCACCCCTCCACTTT.

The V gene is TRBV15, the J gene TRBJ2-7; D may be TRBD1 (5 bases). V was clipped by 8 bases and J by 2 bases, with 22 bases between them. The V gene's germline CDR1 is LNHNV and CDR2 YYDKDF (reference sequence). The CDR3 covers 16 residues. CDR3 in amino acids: CATADGRQWNTYEQYF. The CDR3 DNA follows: TGTGCCACCGCAGACGGGCGACAGTGGAATACCTACGAGCAGTACTTC.

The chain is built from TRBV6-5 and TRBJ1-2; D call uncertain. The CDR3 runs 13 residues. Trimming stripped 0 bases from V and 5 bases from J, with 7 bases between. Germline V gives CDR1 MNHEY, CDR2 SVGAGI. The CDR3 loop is CASSYSFRYGYTF. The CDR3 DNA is TGTGCCAGCAGTTACTCGTTTCGGTATGGCTACACCTTC.

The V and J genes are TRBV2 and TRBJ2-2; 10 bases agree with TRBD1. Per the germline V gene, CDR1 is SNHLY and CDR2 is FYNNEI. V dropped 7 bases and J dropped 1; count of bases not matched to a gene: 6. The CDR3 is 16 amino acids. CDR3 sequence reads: CASKAGQGLNTGELFF. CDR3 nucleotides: TGTGCCAGCAAAGCGGGACAGGGGCTGAACACCGGGGAGCTGTTTTTT.

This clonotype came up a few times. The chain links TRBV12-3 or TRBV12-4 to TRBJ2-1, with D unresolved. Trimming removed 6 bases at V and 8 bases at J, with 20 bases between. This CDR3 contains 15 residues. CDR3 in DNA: TGTGCCAGCAGCCTCGGGTCGCCGATCCTCCATGAGCAGTTCTTC. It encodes CASSLGSPILHEQFF.

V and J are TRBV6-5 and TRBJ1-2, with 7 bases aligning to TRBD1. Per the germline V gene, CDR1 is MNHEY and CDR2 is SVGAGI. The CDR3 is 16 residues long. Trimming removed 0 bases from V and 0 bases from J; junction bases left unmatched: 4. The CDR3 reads CASSYSLGTANYGYTF. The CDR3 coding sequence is TGTGCCAGCAGTTACTCGCTCGGGACAGCTAACTATGGCTACACCTTC.

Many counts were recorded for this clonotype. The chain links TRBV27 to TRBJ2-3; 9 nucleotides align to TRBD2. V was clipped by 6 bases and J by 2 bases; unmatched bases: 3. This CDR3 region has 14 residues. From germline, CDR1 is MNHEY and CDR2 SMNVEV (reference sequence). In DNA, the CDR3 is TGTGCCAGCAGGGTAGCGGGGGCCACAGATACGCAGTATTTT. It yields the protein CASRVAGATDTQYF.

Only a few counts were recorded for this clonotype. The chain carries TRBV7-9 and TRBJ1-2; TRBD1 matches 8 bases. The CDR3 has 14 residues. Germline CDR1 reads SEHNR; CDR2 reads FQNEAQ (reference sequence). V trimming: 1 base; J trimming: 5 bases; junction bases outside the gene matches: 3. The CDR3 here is CASSLGTGQYGYTF. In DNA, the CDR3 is TGTGCCAGCAGCTTAGGGACAGGGCAATATGGCTACACCTTC. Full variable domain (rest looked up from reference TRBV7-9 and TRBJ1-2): DTGVSQNPRHKITKRGQNVTFRCDPISEHNRLYWYRQTLGQGPEFLTYFQNEAQLEKSRLLSDRFSAERPKGSFSTLEIQRTEQGDSAMYLCASSLGTGQYGYTFGSGTRLTVV.

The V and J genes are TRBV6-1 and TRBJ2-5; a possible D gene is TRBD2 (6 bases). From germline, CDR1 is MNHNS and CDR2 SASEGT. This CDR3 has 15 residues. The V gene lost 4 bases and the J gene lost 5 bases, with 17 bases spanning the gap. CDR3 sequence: CASSVSDLAGETQYF. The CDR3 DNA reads TGTGCCAGCAGTGTCTCGGACCTTGCGGGGGAGACCCAGTACTTC.